What follows are 28 T cell receptor beta chains derived from one specimen sequenced in a study of blood T cell repertoires in COVID-19. TCRdb keeps only in-frame clones here, not all; method: immunoSEQ multiplex PCR. The sample records 14,000 to 15,000 clones, roughly 92% being singletons. Sequencing used peripheral blood. These receptors were collected from a human donor with active COVID-19. The donor label of this sample is uncertain.

The V gene is TRBV15, the J gene TRBJ1-4; D remains unclear. CDR1 is LNHNV and CDR2 is YYDKDF in the germline V gene (reference sequence). V was cut by 1 base and J by 0 bases, with 12 bases left in between. The CDR3 runs 17 residues. The CDR3 loop is CATSRVTWAATNEKLFF. Written as DNA, the CDR3 is TGTGCCACCAGCAGAGTTACTTGGGCTGCAACTAATGAAAAACTGTTTTTT.

The chain has TRBV7-7 and TRBJ2-3; TRBD1 aligns across 7 bases. The germline V gene has CDR1 SSHAT and CDR2 FNYEAQ (reference sequence). The CDR3 contains 16 residues. With V trimmed by 1 base and J by 2 bases, 6 bases remained unmatched. Here the CDR3 reads CASSLGTGRLTDTQYF. CDR3 coding DNA: TGTGCCAGCAGCTTAGGGACAGGCCGTCTCACAGATACGCAGTATTTT.

The gene calls are TRBV27 and TRBJ2-1; TRBD1 is a possible D gene (5 bases). The CDR3 contains 18 residues. Trimming removed 5 bases from V and 10 bases from J, with 30 bases in between. The germline gives CDR1 MNHEY, CDR2 SMNVEV (reference sequence). DNA for the CDR3: TGTGCCAGCAGTATCAAACCCCAGGGTAATAGGGGCAGTGGGGAGCAGTTCTTC. It yields the protein CASSIKPQGNRGSGEQFF.

J is TRBJ2-5 and V is TRBV19; a possible D gene is TRBD2 (6 bases). Trimming left V 6 bases short and J 5 bases short, with 19 bases between. CDR1 is LNHDA, CDR2 SQIVND, per germline (reference sequence). The CDR3 runs to 15 residues. DNA of the CDR3: TGTGCCAGTAGCCCCCACTCGGAGGGGCGTGAGACCCAGTACTTC. The encoded protein is CASSPHSEGRETQYF. The variable domain in full, with the rest retrieved from reference TRBV19 and TRBJ2-5, is DGGITQSPKYLFRKEGQNVTLSCEQNLNHDAMYWYRQDPGQGLRLIYYSQIVNDFQKGDIAEGYSVSREKKESFPLTVTSAQKNPTAFYLCASSPHSEGRETQYFGPGTRLLVL.

This clone was counted a single time. The chain has TRBV27 and TRBJ2-1; no clear D gene. V shed 5 bases and J shed 3 bases, with 11 bases lying between them. The V gene's germline CDR1 is MNHEY and CDR2 SMNVEV (reference sequence). The CDR3 extends over 14 amino acids. The CDR3 DNA is TGTGCCAGCAGTAGCGCCTTAATCTACAATGAGCAGTTCTTC. Translation: CASSSALIYNEQFF.

This chain links TRBV4-3 with TRBJ1-6; TRBD1 aligns across 7 bases. The germline CDR1 and CDR2 sequences are LGHNA and YSLEER. This CDR3 spans 15 amino acids. V lost 6 bases to trimming and J lost 8 bases; unmatched junction nucleotides: 10. The CDR3 sequence: CASRLHRGEDSPLHF. The DNA for the CDR3 is TGCGCCAGCAGACTCCACAGGGGAGAGGATTCACCCCTCCACTTT.

The V call is TRBV5-1, the J call TRBJ2-3; no clear D gene. The CDR3 runs to 12 residues. The germline V gene has CDR1 SGHRS and CDR2 YFSETQ. The V and J ends lost 4 bases and 6 bases respectively, with 9 bases between them. CDR3 sequence: CASSHKTDTQYF. For the CDR3, the DNA is TGCGCCAGCAGCCACAAAACGGATACGCAGTATTTT.

This rearrangement joins TRBV5-1 to TRBJ2-5; TRBD2 matches at 8 bases. From germline, CDR1 is SGHRS and CDR2 YFSETQ. V dropped 3 bases and J dropped 5; count of bases not matched to a gene: 12. The CDR3 covers 16 residues. The CDR3 is CASSSTGTSFPETQYF. CDR3 DNA sequence: TGCGCCAGCAGCTCTACCGGGACTAGTTTCCCGGAGACCCAGTACTTC.

This chain's CDR3 is CASSLAPGQGAEEQYF. CDR3 bases: TGCGCCAGCAGCTTGGCCCCGGGACAGGGGGCTGAGGAGCAGTACTTC. V is TRBV5-1 and J is TRBJ2-7; 12 bases fit TRBD1. V dropped 0 bases and J dropped 7; count of bases not matched to a gene: 8. CDR3 size: 16 residues. CDR1 is SGHRS and CDR2 is YFSETQ in the germline V gene.

The rearrangement uses TRBV4-1 and TRBJ2-3; TRBD2 matches 7 bases. Per germline, CDR1 MGHRA and CDR2 YSYEKL. This CDR3 is built from 15 residues. Trimming took 4 bases from V and 4 from J; bases not matched to a gene: 8. The CDR3 nucleotides are TGCGCCAGCAGCCGCCTGCCCAGCGGGGCAGATACGCAGTATTTT. Protein sequence: CASSRLPSGADTQYF.

V is TRBV5-4 and J is TRBJ2-1, with 10 bases matching TRBD2. V trimming: 7 bases; J trimming: 7 bases; junction bases outside the gene matches: 5. The germline V gene has CDR1 SGHNT and CDR2 YYREEE (reference sequence). The CDR3 runs 13 residues. The CDR3 spells CASVSSGRNEQFF. DNA of the CDR3: TGTGCCAGCGTGTCTAGCGGGAGAAATGAGCAGTTCTTC.

The chain combines TRBV19 with TRBJ1-5; 7 bases line up with TRBD1. CDR3 size: 16 residues. The ends lost 5 bases at V and 1 base at J; junction bases unmatched: 8. CDR1 LNHDA and CDR2 SQIVND come from the germline V gene (reference sequence). CDR3 protein: CASSLPDRTSNQPQHF. The CDR3 DNA reads TGTGCCAGTAGTCTCCCGGACAGGACCAGCAATCAGCCCCAGCATTTT.

V gene TRBV5-5 combines with J gene TRBJ1-1; 7 bases line up with TRBD1. V shed 0 bases, J shed 1 base, and the junction held 12 bases outside the gene matches. Germline V CDR1 and CDR2: SGHKS, YYEKEE (reference sequence). This CDR3 has 18 residues. CDR3: CASSLALTGFPGNTEAFF. In nucleotides, the CDR3 is TGTGCCAGCAGCTTGGCCCTGACAGGGTTCCCCGGGAACACTGAAGCTTTCTTT.

The J gene is TRBJ2-7, the V gene TRBV5-6; D may be TRBD2 (6 bases). The CDR3 consists of 15 residues. Per the germline V gene, CDR1 is SGHDT and CDR2 is YYEEEE. Trimming cost V 4 bases and J 1 base, with 15 bases left between them. CDR3 loop: CASSPERGRSYEQYF. The CDR3 DNA reads TGTGCCAGCAGCCCCGAACGGGGGAGATCCTACGAGCAGTACTTC.

V is TRBV7-2 and J is TRBJ1-5; the match to TRBD1 covers 7 bases. V was pared by 4 bases and J by 4 bases, with 7 bases of the junction left unmatched. The CDR3 loop spans 15 amino acids. The V gene's germline CDR1 is SGHTA and CDR2 FQGNSA. The CDR3 coding sequence is TGTGCCAGCAGCTCGCAGGGGGTTTCTAATCAGCCCCAGCATTTT. It codes for CASSSQGVSNQPQHF.

The gene calls are TRBV28 and TRBJ1-2; 7 positions agree with TRBD1. The J segment lost 4 bases and the V segment lost 6 bases, leaving 5 bases of the junction unmatched. CDR1 and CDR2 (germline): MDHEN, SYDVKM. The CDR3 is 13 residues long. The CDR3 here is CASSGGGTYGYTF. CDR3 DNA sequence: TGTGCCAGCAGCGGAGGGGGCACCTATGGCTACACCTTC.

The CDR3 DNA reads TGCAGCGTTGTTCCAATCCCAAAACTACTTAAGACAGGGTCGAACACTGAAGCTTTCTTT. It codes for CSVVPIPKLLKTGSNTEAFF. The chain employs TRBV29-1 and TRBJ1-1; the match to TRBD1 covers 7 bases. Germline V gene data show CDR1 as SQVTM and CDR2 as ANQGSEA. The V segment lost 4 bases and the J segment 1 base; nucleotides outside the gene matches: 24. The CDR3 consists of 20 residues.

This chain connects TRBV10-3 to TRBJ2-7; the D is unclear. Germline lookup yields CDR1 ENHRY and CDR2 SYGVKD. The CDR3 extends over 12 amino acids. Trimming left V 0 bases short and J 7 bases short, with 7 bases between. The CDR3 region is CAISESSWEQYF. DNA for the CDR3: TGTGCCATCAGTGAGTCGAGCTGGGAGCAGTACTTC.

The chain couples TRBV21-1 to TRBJ2-2; the tabulated D call, TRBD2, remains unverified against the DNA. TRBV21-1 is classified as a pseudogene. CDR3 length equals 13 residues. The CDR3 DNA reads TGTGCCAGCAGCATAGAGGACACCGGGGAGCTGTTTTTT. Its protein product is CASSIEDTGELFF.

The J gene is TRBJ2-2, the V gene TRBV3-1 (or the pseudogene TRBV3-2), with 7 bases that match TRBD1. CDR1 LGHDT and CDR2 YNNKEL come from the germline V gene (reference sequence). This CDR3 is 17 amino acids long. The J segment lost 3 bases and the V segment lost 0 bases, leaving 7 bases of the junction unmatched. The DNA of the CDR3 is TGTGCCAGCAGCCAAGATCCGGGGACAGCCGACACCGGGGAGCTGTTTTTT. Translated: CASSQDPGTADTGELFF.

This rearrangement joins TRBV6-2 or TRBV6-3 to TRBJ1-1, with 9 bases lining up with TRBD1. Germline trimming cut 5 bases from V and 4 bases from J; bases unmatched to any gene: 2. This CDR3 comprises 13 residues. Looked up from germline, CDR1 is MNHEY and CDR2 is SVGEGT. CDR3 nucleotides: TGTGCCAGCAGTAGACAGGGGGGCACTGAAGCTTTCTTT. Its protein is CASSRQGGTEAFF.

The chain employs TRBV7-9 and TRBJ2-5; D possibly corresponds to TRBD1 (5 bases). The CDR3 is made up of 14 amino acids. Germline V gene data show CDR1 as SEHNR and CDR2 as FQNEAQ (reference sequence). Trimming stripped 1 base from V and 7 bases from J, with 13 bases between. The chain's CDR3 is CASSLEGRQGTQYF. The CDR3 coding sequence is TGTGCCAGCAGCTTAGAGGGCCGGCAGGGGACCCAGTACTTC.

The V call is TRBV19, the J call TRBJ1-2, with D unclear. Germline V gene sequence: CDR1 LNHDA, CDR2 SQIVND (reference sequence). The CDR3 is 13 amino acids. The germline V and J ends were trimmed by 3 bases and 3 bases, with 8 bases remaining between them. The CDR3 sequence is CASSIIQDYGYTF. The CDR3 nucleotides read TGTGCCAGTAGTATTATCCAGGACTATGGCTACACCTTC.

This rearrangement joins TRBV6-5 to TRBJ1-5, with TRBD1 matching over 8 bases. J gave up 1 base and V 7 bases, and 3 bases lay outside the gene matches. Germline CDR1 reads MNHEY; CDR2 reads SVGAGI. There are 14 residues in the CDR3. CDR3 DNA: TGTGCCAGCAAGGACAGGGCAAGCAATCAGCCCCAGCATTTT. Its protein is CASKDRASNQPQHF.

The rearrangement uses TRBV7-2 and TRBJ2-7; TRBD2 matches at 13 bases. V lost 5 bases, J lost 8 bases, and 9 bases stayed unmatched. The CDR3 is made up of 15 amino acids. Germline V gene data show CDR1 as SGHTA and CDR2 as FQGNSA. The CDR3 region has the DNA TGTGCCAGCAGCCCACGGACTAGCGGGAGTATCAAGCAGTACTTC. Protein: CASSPRTSGSIKQYF.

The rearrangement links TRBV11-2 to TRBJ2-3; tentatively, D is TRBD1 (6 bases). The CDR3 is 14 amino acids. Germline-derived CDR1 and CDR2 are SGHAT and FQNNGV. The ends were cut back, 7 bases at V and 4 bases at J, with 15 bases in the middle. CDR3 sequence (DNA): TGTGCCAGCACGACGATAACAGGGTCAGATACGCAGTATTTT. This sequence encodes CASTTITGSDTQYF.

The rearrangement joins TRBV28 to TRBJ1-5, with 8 bases that match TRBD1. V was pared by 1 base and J by 7 bases, with 6 bases of the junction left unmatched. This CDR3 is 15 amino acids long. Germline assignment: CDR1 MDHEN and CDR2 SYDVKM. The CDR3 reads CASSLFGQGRQPQHF. CDR3 DNA sequence: TGTGCCAGCAGTTTATTCGGACAGGGACGGCAGCCCCAGCATTTT.

The chain couples TRBV5-1 to TRBJ1-1, with D possibly matching TRBD1 (6 bases). This CDR3 comprises 14 residues. Trimming left V 4 bases short and J 2 bases short, with 12 bases between. Germline assignment: CDR1 SGHRS and CDR2 YFSETQ. CDR3 amino acids: CASSQLQGNTEAFF. The CDR3 DNA reads as TGCGCCAGCAGCCAATTACAGGGTAACACTGAAGCTTTCTTT.